This T cell receptor beta chain was recovered during a study of blood T cells in healthy people across ages. Sample-barcoded 5' priming and a J-beta primer mix drove a second PCR of 7 to 11 cycles. TCRdb reprocessed the 5' RACE reads with MiXCR, giving one entry per CDR3 protein. In the table there are around 1,000,000 distinct CDR3 sequences, around 27% of which are singletons. This CDR3 comprises 16 residues. Germline values: CDR1 SGHDN, CDR2 FVKESK. This clonotype was seen a single time. Its ends do not fully match the called genes, so a read error is possible. In addition, the sample was reused for a study of T cells of mothers and their children.

This TCR derives from a girl aged 2-10 years in good health. This chain uses TRBV14 with TRBJ2-1; tentatively, D is TRBD2 (6 bases). Sequencing was carried out using blood. The CDR3 protein is CAGSHGGPSSYNEQFF. In nucleotides, the CDR3 is TGTGCCGGCAGCCACGGGGGACCGAGCTCCTACAATGAGCAGTTCTTC.